These T cell receptor beta chains were read from a single sample in a study of blood T cell repertoires in COVID-19. Sequenced by immunoSEQ multiplex PCR; TCRdb stores in-frame clones only, minus some. The repertoire holds about 12,000 clones, with around 70% as singletons. The sample consisted of peripheral blood. The receptors originated from a man in his sixties with COVID-19, enrolled during active disease. Each CDR3 is given with its conserved first and last residue. A D gene is named only where the DNA matches it firmly. Clone size, where shown, is once, few, many, or a class for clones that have expanded.

>.|TRBV4-1|TRBJ2-5|.
CASSHPLLAQETQYF
TGCGCCAGCAGCCATCCCCTTTTAGCACAAGAGACCCAGTACTTC
>.|TRBV6-5|TRBJ2-5|.
CASSYSLWGEETQYF
TGTGCCAGCAGTTACTCTTTGTGGGGCGAGGAGACCCAGTACTTC
>.|TRBV7-9|TRBJ2-2|few
CASSTERGGVSIGELFF
TGTGCCAGCAGCACCGAGAGGGGCGGGGTCTCCATCGGGGAGCTGTTTTTT
>.|TRBV29-1|TRBJ2-5|few
CSVALGAIQETQYF
TGCAGCGTTGCTCTTGGGGCCATCCAAGAGACCCAGTACTTC
>TRBD1|TRBV12-3/TRBV12-4|TRBJ1-2|.
CVSSAGGRYGYTF
TGTGTCTCCTCGGCAGGGGGCCGCTATGGCTACACCTTC
>TRBD2|TRBV11-3|TRBJ2-1|.
CASRVGLAGVYEQFF
TGTGCCAGCAGGGTGGGGCTAGCGGGAGTCTATGAGCAGTTCTTC
>.|TRBV11-2|TRBJ2-7|.
CASGGGLSYEQYF
TGTGCCAGCGGCGGGGGCCTCTCCTACGAGCAGTACTTC
>TRBD1|TRBV7-7|TRBJ2-2|.
CASSPESGQGMELFF
TGTGCCAGCAGCCCAGAATCAGGACAGGGGATGGAGCTGTTTTTT
>.|TRBV28|TRBJ2-1|once
CASRTVLSYNEQFF
TGTGCCAGCAGAACGGTCCTCTCCTACAATGAGCAGTTCTTC
>TRBD1|TRBV7-9|TRBJ2-1|large
CASSSWRQGANEQFF
TGTGCCAGCAGCTCATGGCGACAGGGGGCTAATGAGCAGTTCTTC
>TRBD2|TRBV27|TRBJ2-2|once
CASSLPGLAGANTGELFF
TGTGCCAGCAGTCTTCCGGGACTAGCGGGGGCGAACACCGGGGAGCTGTTTTTT
>TRBD2|TRBV18|TRBJ2-1|.
CASSPGGGTGNEQFF
TGTGCCAGCTCACCGGGGGGGGGAACAGGCAATGAGCAGTTCTTC
>.|TRBV4-1|TRBJ1-3|.
CASSQDPVSGNTIYF
TGCGCCAGCAGCCAAGATCCAGTCTCTGGAAACACCATATATTTT
>.|TRBV5-1|TRBJ2-7|few
CASSSGVGVTYEQYF
TGCGCCAGCAGCTCAGGGGTGGGGGTCACCTACGAGCAGTACTTC
>TRBD1|TRBV7-7|TRBJ2-5|.
CASSFGQGGETQYF
TGTGCTAGCAGCTTTGGACAGGGAGGAGAGACCCAGTACTTC
>TRBD2|TRBV7-6|TRBJ2-5|.
CASSPLGLAVQETQYF
TGTGCCAGCAGCCCCTTGGGACTAGCGGTACAAGAGACCCAGTACTTC
>TRBD1|TRBV7-9|TRBJ1-1|.
CASSHVWGQGPDTEAFF
TGTGCCAGCAGCCATGTCTGGGGACAGGGGCCCGACACTGAAGCTTTCTTT
>TRBD1|TRBV4-1|TRBJ1-6|.
CASRDSWDSPLHF
TGCGCCAGCCGGGACAGTTGGGATTCACCCCTCCACTTT
>TRBD1|TRBV9|TRBJ2-5|.
CASSPGGDSHPKTQYF
TGTGCCAGCAGCCCAGGGGGAGACTCTCACCCAAAGACCCAGTACTTC
>TRBD2|TRBV3-1/TRBV3-2|TRBJ2-1|few
CASSHKRDYHNEQFF
TGTGCCAGCAGCCATAAGCGGGACTACCACAATGAGCAGTTCTTC
>TRBD2|TRBV4-3|TRBJ2-2|few
CASSRGLAVNTGELFF
TGCGCCAGCAGCCGGGGACTAGCGGTGAACACCGGGGAGCTGTTTTTT
>.|TRBV5-1|TRBJ2-3|.
CASSSPPGVSDTQYF
TGCGCCAGCAGCTCCCCCCCGGGAGTCTCAGATACGCAGTATTTT
>.|TRBV11-2|TRBJ2-1|.
CASRTSTEQFF
TGTGCCAGCAGGACTAGTACAGAGCAGTTCTTC
>.|TRBV27|TRBJ2-1|.
CASSRVSVQGASEQFF
TGTGCCAGCAGTAGAGTTTCTGTCCAGGGCGCGAGTGAGCAGTTCTTC
>.|TRBV19|TRBJ1-5|few
CASSIDPFNQPQHF
TGTGCCAGTAGCATAGACCCGTTCAATCAGCCCCAGCATTTT
>.|TRBV28|TRBJ1-6|few
CASRRQSHSPLHF
TGTGCCAGCAGACGACAGAGTCATTCACCCCTCCACTTT
>TRBD1|TRBV6-5|TRBJ2-7|.
CASRLITGGTYEQYF
TGTGCCAGCAGATTGATTACAGGGGGCACCTACGAGCAGTACTTC
>.|TRBV28|TRBJ2-7|.
CASSFPVGQGGNEQYF
TGTGCCAGCAGTTTCCCGGTGGGGCAGGGGGGAAACGAGCAGTACTTC
>TRBD1|TRBV28|TRBJ1-2|.
CASRTGGARYGYTF
TGTGCCAGCAGGACAGGGGGCGCTAGGTATGGCTACACCTTC
>TRBD1|TRBV6-5|TRBJ2-3|few
CASRLGQGADTQYF
TGTGCCAGCAGACTCGGACAGGGGGCGGATACGCAGTATTTT
>.|TRBV7-9|TRBJ2-7|.
CASSSSAYEQYF
TGTGCCAGCAGCTCCTCGGCCTACGAGCAGTACTTC
>.|TRBV2|TRBJ1-5|.
CASIRDRTNQPQHF
TGTGCCAGCATCCGAGACAGGACCAATCAGCCCCAGCATTTT
>TRBD2|TRBV11-3|TRBJ2-5|.
CASSLELAGETQYF
TGTGCCAGCAGCTTAGAACTAGCGGGGGAGACCCAGTACTTC
>TRBD1|TRBV18|TRBJ2-1|.
CASSPGQGYNEQFF
TGTGCCAGCTCACCCGGACAGGGGTACAATGAGCAGTTCTTC
>.|TRBV5-1|TRBJ1-3|.
CASSFTGSSGNTIYF
TGCGCCAGCAGCTTTACAGGGAGCTCTGGAAACACCATATATTTT
>.|TRBV10-3|TRBJ1-1|once
CAISESLTTNTEAFF
TGTGCCATCAGTGAGTCGTTGACTACGAACACTGAAGCTTTCTTT
>.|TRBV25-1|TRBJ2-7|.
CASSPGTYEQYF
TGTGCCAGCAGTCCCGGTACCTACGAGCAGTACTTC
>TRBD2|TRBV10-3|TRBJ2-3|.
CAISVGLAGGLGTDTQYF
TGTGCCATCAGTGTGGGACTAGCGGGAGGGCTGGGCACAGATACGCAGTATTTT
>TRBD1|TRBV25-1|TRBJ2-4|.
CASSDLGQGGNIQYF
TGTGCCAGCAGTGATTTGGGACAGGGTGGGAACATTCAGTACTTC
>TRBD2|TRBV24-1|TRBJ2-2|few
CATSDGTSGGWNTGELFF
TGTGCCACCAGTGACGGGACTAGCGGGGGCTGGAACACCGGGGAGCTGTTTTTT
>.|TRBV2|TRBJ2-3|.
CANSRADTQYF
TGTGCCAACTCACGGGCAGATACGCAGTATTTT
>.|TRBV19|TRBJ2-2|.
CASSISLNTGELFF
TGTGCCAGTAGTATAAGCCTTAACACCGGGGAGCTGTTTTTT
>.|TRBV4-1|TRBJ2-5|.
CASSQGLRDGETQYF
TGCGCCAGCAGCCAAGGCTTACGGGATGGTGAGACCCAGTACTTC